Each of the 3 T cell receptor beta chains below was sequenced from the same sample in a study of blood T cell repertoires in COVID-19. The repertoire was sequenced with immunoSEQ multiplex PCR; TCRdb's copy has only in-frame clones and lacks some. The sample includes some 400,000 clones, about 90% of them seen just once. Sequences were obtained from peripheral blood. The receptors derive from a woman aged 25 to 39 with COVID-19, enrolled during active disease.

This sequence joins TRBV25-1 and TRBJ2-2; D call uncertain. The CDR3 is made up of 14 amino acids. Germline assignment: CDR1 MGHDK and CDR2 SYGVNS. Trimming removed 1 base from V and 4 bases from J, with 7 bases in between. DNA of the CDR3: TGTGCCAGCAGTGAATCCCCCGGCACCGGGGAGCTGTTTTTT. This sequence encodes CASSESPGTGELFF.

This sequence joins TRBV30 and TRBJ1-1; no definite D call. V gave up 0 bases and J gave up 6 bases, with 8 bases separating them. The length of the CDR3 is 12 residues. From germline, CDR1 is GTSNPN and CDR2 SVGIG (reference sequence). The CDR3 here is CAWSVRVPEAFF. CDR3 in DNA: TGTGCCTGGAGTGTACGGGTCCCTGAAGCTTTCTTT.

To note about this clone: Other nucleotide sequences in the sample specify the same CDR3. The J gene is TRBJ2-7, the V gene TRBV27; 9 bases align to TRBD1. This CDR3 comprises 14 residues. V was clipped by 3 bases and J by 2 bases; unmatched bases: 2. Germline V gives CDR1 MNHEY, CDR2 SMNVEV (reference sequence). The CDR3 protein is CASSFRQGAYEQYF. The DNA for the CDR3 is TGTGCCAGCAGTTTCCGACAGGGGGCCTACGAGCAGTACTTC.